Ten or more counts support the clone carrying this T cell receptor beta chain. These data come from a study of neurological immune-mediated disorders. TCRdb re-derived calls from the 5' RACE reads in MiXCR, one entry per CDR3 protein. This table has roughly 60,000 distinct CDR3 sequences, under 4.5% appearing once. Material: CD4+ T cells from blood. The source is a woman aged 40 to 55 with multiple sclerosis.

The CDR3 sequence: CASSLVQGDVWGNQPQHF. For the CDR3, the DNA is TGTGCCAGCAGTTTGGTCCAGGGGGATGTTTGGGGCAATCAGCCCCAGCATTTT. The J gene is TRBJ1-5, the V gene TRBV12-3 or TRBV12-4, with 7 bases aligning to TRBD1. The CDR3 consists of 18 residues. J was trimmed by 2 bases and V by 3 bases; bases with no gene match: 13.